This record concerns one TCR beta chain sequence. Antigen: not known. The protocol was immunoSEQ multiplex PCR, while the TCRdb copy is restricted to in-frame clones and leaves out a portion. The data contain roughly 12,000 clones, 75% to 80% of them singletons. In germline, CDR1 is SGHNT, CDR2 YYREEE (reference sequence). The V end lost 0 bases, the J end lost 1 base, and 4 bases lay between the germline ends. The CDR3 length is 13 residues. The data originate from a study of tumor-infiltrating lymphocytes in localized non-small cell lung cancer. Study-wide context: Some samples were collected after neoadjuvant chemotherapy; smokers, never-smokers and several histologies were included. Resected tumor was paired with non-adjacent uninvolved lung from the same patient.

The study's findings and limits: Compared with uninvolved lung, tumors showed higher T cell infiltration by TCRbeta sequencing.

This TCR derives from a human donor with non-small cell lung cancer. Sequencing input: uninvolved lung tissue not adjacent to the tumor. The V and J genes are TRBV5-4 and TRBJ1-1; no clear D gene. Written as DNA, the CDR3 is TGTGCCAGCAGCTTGGGAGGGAACACTGAAGCTTTCTTT. Its protein product is CASSLGGNTEAFF.